The next 32 T cell receptor beta chains were all read from a single sample in a study of CXCR3-negative and CXCR3-positive naive CD8 T cells. Study-wide findings and caveats: Naive cells positive for CXCR3 carried more hydrophobic TRB CDR3s than CXCR3-negative ones.

Their cognate antigens are unknown. 5' RACE with UMI labels generated the TRB cDNA libraries. After re-calling the 5' RACE reads, TCRdb lists one entry per CDR3 protein, DNA absent. The repertoire table contains approximately 5,000 distinct CDR3 sequences. Sequencing was carried out using naive CXCR3+ CD8+ T cells from blood. As for subset: CD45RO-CCR7+CD27+CD95- naive CD8+ T cells expressing CXCR3 (TNR3+). Source of these receptors: a human donor in good health. Some clones in this sample may be carry-over from other donors' samples.

Its frequency marks this clonotype as medium-sized. The rearrangement uses TRBV28 and TRBJ2-7; without DNA, the TCRdb call of TRBD1 cannot be checked. The CDR3 is 14 residues long. The germline CDR1 and CDR2 sequences are MDHEN and SYDVKM. CDR3 residues: CASSYTGSVYEQYF.

By frequency, this clonotype registers medium-sized. This sequence joins TRBV21-1 and TRBJ2-1; TCRdb names TRBD2, which stays unverified in the absence of DNA. TRBV21-1 is a pseudogene. The CDR3 spans 18 residues. CDR3 in amino acids: CASSKVGRKGGSYNEQFF.

V and J are TRBV29-1 and TRBJ2-7; TCRdb's assignment of TRBD1 cannot be checked, as there is no DNA. CDR3 length: 14 amino acids. CDR1 and CDR2 (germline): SQVTM, ANQGSEA. The CDR3 reads CSVFGGGAPYEQYF.

The CDR3: CASSLVRREQETQYF. The rearrangement uses TRBV7-7 and TRBJ2-5. Per germline, CDR1 SSHAT and CDR2 FNYEAQ (reference sequence). The length of the CDR3 is 15 residues.

This clonotype is labeled medium-sized based on frequency. The rearrangement uses TRBV20-1 and TRBJ2-5; TCRdb proposes TRBD2, but this gene call is untestable without DNA. The CDR3 is made up of 12 amino acids. Germline CDR1 DFQATT, CDR2 SNEGSKA (reference sequence). CDR3 protein: CSGWRAQETQYF.

V gene TRBV20-1 combines with J gene TRBJ2-1; TCRdb's D call of TRBD2 is untestable without DNA. The CDR3 is 13 residues long. Germline loops: CDR1 DFQATT, CDR2 SNEGSKA (reference sequence). This CDR3 is CSALLADYNSQFF.

This clonotype ranks as medium-sized (0.01 to 0.1%) in terms of frequency. The V and J genes are TRBV5-1 and TRBJ2-1; TCRdb's D call, TRBD2, is unchecked because there is no DNA. CDR3 size: 17 residues. Germline V gene data show CDR1 as SGHRS and CDR2 as YFSETQ. The CDR3 spells CASSPVGLADLYNEQFF.

The V gene is TRBV27, the J gene TRBJ2-7. Germline V gene lookup returns CDR1 MNHEY and CDR2 SMNVEV (reference sequence). This CDR3 contains 14 residues. This CDR3 reads CASSIRAATYEQYF.

This clonotype is medium-sized by frequency. This chain uses TRBV7-9 with TRBJ1-1; TCRdb names TRBD1, which stays unverified in the absence of DNA. This CDR3 region has 16 residues. From germline, CDR1 is SEHNR and CDR2 FQNEAQ (reference sequence). The CDR3 spells CASSDIGGFGNTEAFF.

This sequence joins TRBV19 and TRBJ2-6. Germline CDR1 LNHDA, CDR2 SQIVND (reference sequence). CDR3 size: 16 residues. CDR3 loop: CASSIGGISGANVLTF.

The rearrangement uses TRBV5-4 and TRBJ2-7; TCRdb selects TRBD2, and the lack of DNA leaves this call unchecked. CDR1 and CDR2 (germline): SGHNT, YYREEE (reference sequence). The CDR3 runs to 14 residues. The CDR3 sequence is CASSTGTSESEQYF.

The chain joins TRBV5-1 to TRBJ2-7. Germline values: CDR1 SGHRS, CDR2 YFSETQ. The CDR3 is made up of 15 amino acids. The CDR3 is CASSLGENLSYEQYF.

This clonotype is classed as medium-sized (0.01 to 0.1%) by frequency. This sequence joins TRBV7-9 and TRBJ2-7; TCRdb's D call of TRBD2 is untestable without DNA. The germline V gene has CDR1 SEHNR and CDR2 FQNEAQ (reference sequence). The CDR3 sequence is 14 residues long. The CDR3 sequence is CASSPGLVLDEQYF.

Measured by frequency, this clonotype is medium-sized (0.01 to 0.1%). The CDR3 loop reads CSGLGDRGIGYTF. The chain carries TRBV29-1 and TRBJ1-2; TCRdb's assignment of TRBD1 cannot be checked, as there is no DNA. Germline CDR1 reads SQVTM; CDR2 reads ANQGSEA. The CDR3 runs 13 residues. Complete variable domain (other parts from reference TRBV29-1 and TRBJ1-2): SAVISQKPSRDICQRGTSLTIQCQVDSQVTMMFWYRQQPGQSLTLIATANQGSEATYESGFVIDKFPISRPNLTFSTLTVSNMSPEDSSIYLCSGLGDRGIGYTFGSGTRLTVV.

In terms of frequency, this clonotype is medium-sized. V usage is TRBV29-1 and J usage is TRBJ1-1; TCRdb proposes TRBD1, but this gene call is untestable without DNA. The CDR3 has 14 residues. Germline V lookup: CDR1 SQVTM, CDR2 ANQGSEA. The CDR3 sequence: CSVFPARGNTEAFF. The variable domain in full, completed from reference TRBV29-1 and TRBJ1-1, reads SAVISQKPSRDICQRGTSLTIQCQVDSQVTMMFWYRQQPGQSLTLIATANQGSEATYESGFVIDKFPISRPNLTFSTLTVSNMSPEDSSIYLCSVFPARGNTEAFFGQGTRLTVV.

The V gene is TRBV28, the J gene TRBJ2-3; TCRdb's D call of TRBD1 is untestable without DNA. Germline V gene lookup returns CDR1 MDHEN and CDR2 SYDVKM. This CDR3 has 13 amino acids. The CDR3: CASSAGGTDTQYF. Filled out from reference TRBV28 and TRBJ2-3, the complete variable domain reads DVKVTQSSRYLVKRTGEKVFLECVQDMDHENMFWYRQDPGLGLRLIYFSYDVKMKEKGDIPEGYSVSREKKERFSLILESASTNQTSMYLCASSAGGTDTQYFGPGTRLTVL.

The rearrangement links TRBV29-1 to TRBJ2-7; TCRdb reports TRBD2, a call that lacks DNA to check it against. The CDR3 sequence is 14 residues long. CDR1 and CDR2 from the germline V gene are SQVTM and ANQGSEA. CDR3 region: CSVAGTSVSYEQYF.

V is TRBV29-1 and J is TRBJ2-1; the D call of TRBD1 rests on TCRdb alone, since no DNA is present to check it. This CDR3 has 14 amino acids. CDR1 SQVTM and CDR2 ANQGSEA come from the germline V gene. The CDR3 loop is CSTRQGLSYNEQFF.

V usage is TRBV10-2 and J usage is TRBJ1-1; TCRdb names TRBD1, which stays unverified in the absence of DNA. The CDR3 loop spans 14 amino acids. Germline lookup yields CDR1 WSHSY and CDR2 SAAADI. CDR3 protein: CASSVDRGITEAFF.

The chain carries TRBV14 and TRBJ2-3. The germline V gene encodes CDR1 SGHDN and CDR2 FVKESK. The CDR3 loop spans 15 amino acids. CDR3 in amino acids: CASSQEITAGYTQYF.

V is TRBV3-1 and J is TRBJ2-7; TCRdb returns TRBD2, unconfirmable since there is no DNA. The CDR3 is 15 residues long. CDR1 and CDR2 from the germline V gene are LGHDT and YNNKEL (reference sequence). CDR3 region: CASSQEEGPNYEQYF.

By frequency, this clonotype registers medium-sized. The chain joins TRBV2 to TRBJ2-3; lacking DNA, the TRBD1 call made by TCRdb goes unchecked. Per germline, CDR1 SNHLY and CDR2 FYNNEI. The CDR3 runs 17 residues. CDR3 residues: CASSGPGDPARTDTQYF.

This clonotype is deemed medium-sized by its frequency. J is TRBJ1-1 and V is TRBV7-9; the D call from TCRdb, TRBD1, cannot be confirmed without DNA. The V gene's germline CDR1 is SEHNR and CDR2 FQNEAQ (reference sequence). This CDR3 contains 15 residues. The CDR3 protein is CASSLAQGQYTEAFF.

This clonotype is classed as medium-sized (0.01 to 0.1%) by frequency. The chain has TRBV29-1 and TRBJ2-5; TCRdb calls TRBD2, which cannot be checked without DNA. CDR1 is SQVTM and CDR2 is ANQGSEA in the germline V gene. The CDR3 is 17 amino acids. The CDR3 here is CSVEELGLAGGRETQYF.

This clonotype registers medium-sized (0.01 to 0.1%) by frequency. The V and J genes are TRBV14 and TRBJ2-1; the D call from TCRdb, TRBD1, cannot be confirmed without DNA. CDR3 length: 15 residues. Germline CDR1 reads SGHDN; CDR2 reads FVKESK. The CDR3 loop reads CASSHIGGGHNEQFF.

Judged by frequency, this clonotype is medium-sized. The chain has TRBV5-1 and TRBJ1-5. The CDR3 covers 14 residues. Germline-derived CDR1 and CDR2 are SGHRS and YFSETQ. This CDR3 reads CASSLDGGNQPQHF.

The gene calls are TRBV5-8 and TRBJ1-1. CDR1 is SGHTS, CDR2 YDEGEE, per germline. This CDR3 is 13 amino acids long. The CDR3 protein is CASSLLELTEAFF. The variable domain in full, with the rest retrieved from reference TRBV5-8 and TRBJ1-1, is EAGVTQSPTHLIKTRGQQATLRCSPISGHTSVYWYQQALGLGLQFLLWYDEGEERNRGNFPPRFSGRQFPNYSSELNVNALELEDSALYLCASSLLELTEAFFGQGTRLTVV.

This clonotype registers medium-sized by frequency. This chain joins TRBV7-8 and TRBJ2-7; TCRdb calls TRBD1, which cannot be checked without DNA. CDR1 is SGHVS, CDR2 FQNEAQ, per germline. The CDR3 is 17 amino acids. This CDR3 is CASSSHKEYMGVSEQYF.

This chain links TRBV7-9 with TRBJ2-3; TCRdb selects TRBD1, and the lack of DNA leaves this call unchecked. CDR1 and CDR2 (germline): SEHNR, FQNEAQ (reference sequence). The CDR3 is 15 residues long. The CDR3 protein is CASSLVGTDTDTQYF.

This clonotype registers medium-sized by frequency. V is TRBV7-9 and J is TRBJ2-1; TCRdb designates TRBD1, a call that cannot be tested without DNA. CDR1 and CDR2 (germline): SEHNR, FQNEAQ (reference sequence). The CDR3 consists of 17 residues. CDR3 loop: CASSLINQAGIYNEQFF.

Measured by frequency, this clonotype is medium-sized (0.01 to 0.1%). The chain combines TRBV29-1 with TRBJ1-6. The CDR3 has 13 residues. Germline V gives CDR1 SQVTM, CDR2 ANQGSEA. The CDR3: CSSWEGGNSPLHF.

This clonotype registers medium-sized (0.01 to 0.1%) by frequency. The chain employs TRBV5-1 and TRBJ2-1; TCRdb's D call, TRBD1, is unchecked because there is no DNA. The CDR3 is 16 residues long. In germline, CDR1 is SGHRS, CDR2 YFSETQ. This CDR3 is CASSLEEGRLWNEQFF.